This TCR beta chain comes out of a study of shared clonotypes between healthy human individuals (TCRdb year 2020). A note on the overall study: Three men and two women, aged 18 to 49 years, made up the cohort. For each donor, CD4 naive and CD4 memory were each run on three plates, CD8 naive on two plates, and CD8 memory on one plate. Libraries were prepared and TCR repertoires were sequenced by different laboratories using diverse techniques, in order to increase sequencing depth and limit assay-specific biases. To estimate repertoire size and how much clonotypes are shared between individuals, the study performed deep sequencing of blood TCR repertoires from a few healthy adults. Between about 0.85 and 10 billion PBMCs per donor were obtained by leukapheresis. What the study reported, not specific to this receptor: Sampling was limited to blood, and TCR repertoires in tissue likely differ from TCR repertoires in blood. Estimated clonotype richness was generally larger for naive than for memory subsets. Even with the large sequencing depth, rarefaction of the sorted-subset datasets indicated that sequencing was incomplete. Pairwise subsampling indicated that sequencing depth was expected to affect the degree of clonotype sharing among donors. When a handful of donors were compared, the shared fraction of clonotypes was roughly 4.8% for naive CD4, 3.5% to 4% for naive CD8, 2% to 2.5% for memory CD4, and 0.3% to 0.5% for memory CD8. The small number of donors limited the genetic and exposure-history diversity represented. Clonotypes shared by all four sorted-subset donors showed higher generation probabilities than non-shared clonotypes.

Healthy HIV-negative adults with no recently reported acute infections or vaccinations were included as donors. Every donor was a Caucasian adult living in Nashville, Tennessee, USA. CD4+ T cells were enriched by magnetic negative selection, after which naive cells were positively selected on CD45RA and the negative fraction was taken as the memory subset. Blood was obtained by leukapheresis, after which PBMCs were separated by Ficoll-Histopaque density gradient centrifugation and cryopreserved in liquid nitrogen vapor phase. Purity and quantity of every magnetically sorted T cell population were checked by analytical flow cytometry. From each sorted fraction, genomic DNA was isolated and quantified by UV absorbance on a Nanodrop 2000c. Using the deep immunoSEQ assay, multiplex PCR amplified TCR CDR3 regions from genomic DNA. Extracted genomic DNA from each cell subset was spread evenly across all wells of several immunoSEQ 96-well plates, with each plate serving as a replicate. For sorted subsets, 200 to 250 ng genomic DNA, equal to tens of thousands of T cell genomes, was loaded into each replicate PCR. Purified libraries were quantified with a Qubit 3.0 fluorometer, sized on a Bioanalyzer 2100, and re-quantified with the KAPA Library Quantification kit. Every immunoSEQ 96-well plate was sequenced on a dedicated single-read 150-cycle Illumina NextSeq 550 flow cell. In the paper's pipeline: Because the immunoSEQ output included only junctional sequences and no quality scores, the filtering could not be the same as the filtering used for full-length reads. To assign V/J genes and CDR3, sequences were annotated using PyIR, a Python wrapper for IgBLAST v1.9, with IMGT germline references. Any read was removed if the V/J assignment was weak (E-value above 1e-6), the CDR3 was missing, or the read contained stop codons, out-of-frame junctions, or ambiguous translated residues. V3J clonotypes were defined as sequences sharing an identical inferred V gene, J gene, and CDR3 amino acid sequence. To compute the percentage overlap between repertoires, the number of shared unique clonotypes was divided by the size of the smaller repertoire. Richness of each repertoire was evaluated using RTK rarefaction, the Chao1 estimator, and Recon v2.1 estimates of unobserved clonotypes. OLGA was used to compute generation probabilities for all TCRbeta clonotypes that the gDNA method yielded from a handful of donors. The table was pulled from immuneACCESS by TCRdb, which kept in-frame rearrangements only. Such tables lose some clones; where checked, under half of the loss comes from unresolved V genes, and the rest has no known cause. V and J calls and clone size are those listed in that table; D and trimming were worked out from the DNA. For this sample there are nearly 1,000,000 clones; 76% appear just once. The leading ten clones occupy approximately 1.5% of the sample.

This clone was recorded a few times. Its antigen remains unidentified. No base quality values were provided; no much bigger clone lies one nucleotide off. As encoded in the germline V gene (reference sequence), CDR1 is GTSNPN while CDR2 is SVGIG. The CDR3, from cysteine to phenylalanine, totals 12 residues. Just the 36-base CDR3 DNA is kept, in frame starting at base 1. V is cut by 4 bases and J by 1 base, and the space between the germline ends is 7 bases. The sequenced sample consisted of memory CD4+ T cells sorted from blood. The cell subset or site label of this sample denotes: CD45RA-negative fraction. This sequence was found in a man younger than 35 in good health. In this chain, TRBV30 is recombined with TRBJ1-1; the D gene lacks a confident call. The CDR3 protein: CAWMGQNTEAFF. The nucleotides are TGTGCCTGGATGGGTCAGAACACTGAAGCTTTCTTT. Outside the CDR3, residues come from the reference TRBV30 and TRBJ1-1 proteins, so the full variable domain is: SQTIHQWPATLVQPVGSPLSLECTVEGTSNPNLYWYRQAAGRGLQLLFYSVGIGQISSEVPQNLSASRPQDRQFILSSKKLLLSDSGFYLCAWMGQNTEAFFGQGTRLTVV.